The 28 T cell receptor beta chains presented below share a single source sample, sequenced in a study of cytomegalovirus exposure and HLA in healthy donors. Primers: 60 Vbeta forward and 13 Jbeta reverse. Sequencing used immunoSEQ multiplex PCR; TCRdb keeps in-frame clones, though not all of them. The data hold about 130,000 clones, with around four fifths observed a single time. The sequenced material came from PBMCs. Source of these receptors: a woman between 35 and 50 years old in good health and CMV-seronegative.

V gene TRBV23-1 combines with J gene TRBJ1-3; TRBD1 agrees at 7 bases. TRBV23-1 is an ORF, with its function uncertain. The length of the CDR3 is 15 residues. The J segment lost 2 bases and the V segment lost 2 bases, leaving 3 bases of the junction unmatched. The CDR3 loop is CASSQSQGAGNTIYF. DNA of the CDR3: TGCGCCAGCAGTCAAAGCCAGGGGGCTGGAAACACCATATATTTT.

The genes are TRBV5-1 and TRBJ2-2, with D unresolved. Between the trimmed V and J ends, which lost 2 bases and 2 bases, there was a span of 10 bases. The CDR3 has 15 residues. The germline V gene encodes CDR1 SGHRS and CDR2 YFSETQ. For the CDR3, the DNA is TGCGCCAGCAGCTTTTCGTTAGTAAACACCGGGGAGCTGTTTTTT. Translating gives CASSFSLVNTGELFF. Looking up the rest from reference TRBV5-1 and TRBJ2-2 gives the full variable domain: KAGVTQTPRYLIKTRGQQVTLSCSPISGHRSVSWYQQTPGQGLQFLFEYFSETQRNKGNFPGRFSGRQFSNSRSEMNVSTLELGDSALYLCASSFSLVNTGELFFGEGSRLTVL.

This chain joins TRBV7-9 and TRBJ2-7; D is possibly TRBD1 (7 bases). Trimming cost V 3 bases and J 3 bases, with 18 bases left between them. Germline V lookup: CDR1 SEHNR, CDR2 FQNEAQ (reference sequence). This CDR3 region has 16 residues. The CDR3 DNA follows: TGTGCCAGCAGCTTTCGGGAGCCGGGACAGCTCTACGAGCAGTACTTC. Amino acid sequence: CASSFREPGQLYEQYF.

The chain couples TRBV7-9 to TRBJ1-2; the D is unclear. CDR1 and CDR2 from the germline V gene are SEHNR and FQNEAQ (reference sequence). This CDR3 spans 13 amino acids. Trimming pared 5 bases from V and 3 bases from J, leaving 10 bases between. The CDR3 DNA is TGTGCCAGCAGCGCCGGGGTCGACTATGGCTACACCTTC. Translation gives CASSAGVDYGYTF. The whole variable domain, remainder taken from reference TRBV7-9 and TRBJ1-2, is DTGVSQNPRHKITKRGQNVTFRCDPISEHNRLYWYRQTLGQGPEFLTYFQNEAQLEKSRLLSDRFSAERPKGSFSTLEIQRTEQGDSAMYLCASSAGVDYGYTFGSGTRLTVV.

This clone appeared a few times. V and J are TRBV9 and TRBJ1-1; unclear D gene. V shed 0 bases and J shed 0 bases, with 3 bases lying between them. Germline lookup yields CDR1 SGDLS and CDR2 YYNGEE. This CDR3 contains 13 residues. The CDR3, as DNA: TGTGCCAGCAGCGTAGCAATGAACACTGAAGCTTTCTTT. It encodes CASSVAMNTEAFF.

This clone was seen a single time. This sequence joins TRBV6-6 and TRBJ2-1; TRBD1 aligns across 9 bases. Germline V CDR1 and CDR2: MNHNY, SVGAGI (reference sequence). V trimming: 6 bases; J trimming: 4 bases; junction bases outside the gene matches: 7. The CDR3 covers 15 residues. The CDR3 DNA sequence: TGTGCCAGCAGCCAACCGGGACAGGGTTACAATGAGCAGTTCTTC. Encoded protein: CASSQPGQGYNEQFF.

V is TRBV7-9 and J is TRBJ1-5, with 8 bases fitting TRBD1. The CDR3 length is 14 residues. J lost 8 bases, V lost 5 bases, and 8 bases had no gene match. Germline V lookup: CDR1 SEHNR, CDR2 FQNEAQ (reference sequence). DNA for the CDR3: TGTGCCAGCAGCGCCGGACAGGGAGTCGAGCCCCAGCATTTT. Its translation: CASSAGQGVEPQHF.

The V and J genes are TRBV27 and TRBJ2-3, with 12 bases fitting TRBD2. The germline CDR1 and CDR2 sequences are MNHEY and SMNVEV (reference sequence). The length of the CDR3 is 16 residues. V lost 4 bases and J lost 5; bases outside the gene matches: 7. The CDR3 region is CASSSRTSGNGDTQYF. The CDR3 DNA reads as TGTGCCAGCAGTTCAAGGACTAGCGGGAACGGAGATACGCAGTATTTT.

DNA of the CDR3: TGCGCCAGCAGCCCCTCCCCGGACAGGACTAATGAAAAACTGTTTTTT. Translation gives CASSPSPDRTNEKLFF. The V call is TRBV5-1, the J call TRBJ1-4, with 7 bases lining up with TRBD1. CDR1 is SGHRS and CDR2 is YFSETQ in the germline V gene. The CDR3 spans 16 residues. Trimming cost V 4 bases and J 2 bases; bases outside gene matches: 8.

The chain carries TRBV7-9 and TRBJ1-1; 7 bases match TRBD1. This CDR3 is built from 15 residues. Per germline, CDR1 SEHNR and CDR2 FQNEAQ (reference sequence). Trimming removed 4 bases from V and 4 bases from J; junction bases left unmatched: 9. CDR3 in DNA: TGTGCCAGCAGCTCGGGGGAAGCAGGGGGCACTGAAGCTTTCTTT. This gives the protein CASSSGEAGGTEAFF.

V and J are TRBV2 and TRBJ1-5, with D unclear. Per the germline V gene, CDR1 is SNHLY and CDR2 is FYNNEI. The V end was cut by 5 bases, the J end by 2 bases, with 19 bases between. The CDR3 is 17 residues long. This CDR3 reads CASSQGLTPWGNQPQHF. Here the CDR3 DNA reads TGTGCCAGCAGTCAAGGACTGACTCCTTGGGGCAATCAGCCCCAGCATTTT.

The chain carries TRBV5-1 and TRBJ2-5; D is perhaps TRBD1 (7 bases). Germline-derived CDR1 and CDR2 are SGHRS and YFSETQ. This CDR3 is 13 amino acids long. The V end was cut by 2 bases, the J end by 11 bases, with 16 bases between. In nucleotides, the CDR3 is TGCGCCAGCAGCTTACCAGGGGGAGGTGAGCAGTACTTC. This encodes CASSLPGGGEQYF.

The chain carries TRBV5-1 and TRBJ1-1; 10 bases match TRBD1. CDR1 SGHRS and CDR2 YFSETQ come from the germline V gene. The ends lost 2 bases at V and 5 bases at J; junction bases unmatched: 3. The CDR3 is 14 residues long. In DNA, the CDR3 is TGCGCCAGCAGCTTCAGGGGACAGGGGACTGAAGCTTTCTTT. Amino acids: CASSFRGQGTEAFF.

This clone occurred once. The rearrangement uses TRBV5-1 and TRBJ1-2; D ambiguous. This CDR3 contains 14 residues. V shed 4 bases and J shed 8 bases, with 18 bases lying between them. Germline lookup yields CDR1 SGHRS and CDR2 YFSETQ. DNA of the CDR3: TGCGCCAGCAGCAGAACCGGGGAGGAAAGGGGCTACACCTTC. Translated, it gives CASSRTGEERGYTF.

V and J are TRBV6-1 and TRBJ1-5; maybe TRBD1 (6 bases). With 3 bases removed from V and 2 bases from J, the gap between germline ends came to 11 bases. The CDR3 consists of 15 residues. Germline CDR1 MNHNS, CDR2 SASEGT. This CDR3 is CASSEGGLGNQPQHF. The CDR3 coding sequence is TGTGCCAGCAGTGAGGGGGGGCTCGGCAATCAGCCCCAGCATTTT.

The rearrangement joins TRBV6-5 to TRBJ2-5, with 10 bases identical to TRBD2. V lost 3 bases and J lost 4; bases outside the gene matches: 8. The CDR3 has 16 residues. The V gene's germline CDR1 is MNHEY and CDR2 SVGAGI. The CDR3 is CASSYLSGGSGETQYF. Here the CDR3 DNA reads TGTGCCAGCAGTTATCTTAGCGGGGGGTCTGGAGAGACCCAGTACTTC.

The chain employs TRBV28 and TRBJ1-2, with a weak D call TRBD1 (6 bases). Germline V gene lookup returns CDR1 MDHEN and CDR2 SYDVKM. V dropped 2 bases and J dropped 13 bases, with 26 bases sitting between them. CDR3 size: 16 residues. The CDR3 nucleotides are TGTGCCAGCAGTTTAGCACAGGGCCTCCTATTGGGAGCTGGCACCTTC. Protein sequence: CASSLAQGLLLGAGTF.

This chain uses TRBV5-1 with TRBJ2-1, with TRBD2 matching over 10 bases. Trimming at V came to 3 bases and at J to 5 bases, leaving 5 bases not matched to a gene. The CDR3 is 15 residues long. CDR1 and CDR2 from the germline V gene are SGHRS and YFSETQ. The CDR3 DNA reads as TGCGCCAGCAGCTCATGGACTAGCGGACACAATGAGCAGTTCTTC. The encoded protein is CASSSWTSGHNEQFF.

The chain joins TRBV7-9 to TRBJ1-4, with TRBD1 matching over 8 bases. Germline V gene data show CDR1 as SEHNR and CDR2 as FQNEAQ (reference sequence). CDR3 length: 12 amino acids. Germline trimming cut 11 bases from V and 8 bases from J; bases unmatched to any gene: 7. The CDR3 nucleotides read TGTGCCGGCGGGGACAGGTCCGAAAAACTGTTTTTT. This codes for CAGGDRSEKLFF.

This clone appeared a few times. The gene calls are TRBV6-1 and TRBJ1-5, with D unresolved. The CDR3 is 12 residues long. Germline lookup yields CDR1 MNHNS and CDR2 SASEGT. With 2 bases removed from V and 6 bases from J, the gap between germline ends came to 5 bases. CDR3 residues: CASSEFRQPQHF. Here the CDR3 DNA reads TGTGCCAGCAGTGAATTCCGTCAGCCCCAGCATTTT.

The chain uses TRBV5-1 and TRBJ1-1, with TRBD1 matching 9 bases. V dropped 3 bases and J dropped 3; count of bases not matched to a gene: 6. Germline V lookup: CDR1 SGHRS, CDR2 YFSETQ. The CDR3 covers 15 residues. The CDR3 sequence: CASSSGGTGYTEAFF. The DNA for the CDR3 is TGCGCCAGCAGCTCTGGTGGGACAGGGTACACTGAAGCTTTCTTT.

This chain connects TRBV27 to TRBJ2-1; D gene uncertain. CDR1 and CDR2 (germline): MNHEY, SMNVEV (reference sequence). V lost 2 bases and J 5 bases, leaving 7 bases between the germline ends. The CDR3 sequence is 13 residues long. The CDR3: CASSLRVHNEQFF. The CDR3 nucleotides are TGTGCCAGCAGTTTACGAGTACACAATGAGCAGTTCTTC.

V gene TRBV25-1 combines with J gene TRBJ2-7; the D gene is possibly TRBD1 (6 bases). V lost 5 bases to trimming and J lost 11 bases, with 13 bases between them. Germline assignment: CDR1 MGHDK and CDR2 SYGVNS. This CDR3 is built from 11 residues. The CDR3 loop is CASSYQGLKYF. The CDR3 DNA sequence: TGTGCCAGCAGTTACCAGGGGCTGAAGTACTTC.

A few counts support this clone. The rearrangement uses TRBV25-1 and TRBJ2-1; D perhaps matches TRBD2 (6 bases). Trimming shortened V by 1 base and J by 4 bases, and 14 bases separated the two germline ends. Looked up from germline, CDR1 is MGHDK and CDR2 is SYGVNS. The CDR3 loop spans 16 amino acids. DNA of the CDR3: TGTGCCAGCAGTGAATCGCGGGGATCAGCTTACAATGAGCAGTTCTTC. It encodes CASSESRGSAYNEQFF.

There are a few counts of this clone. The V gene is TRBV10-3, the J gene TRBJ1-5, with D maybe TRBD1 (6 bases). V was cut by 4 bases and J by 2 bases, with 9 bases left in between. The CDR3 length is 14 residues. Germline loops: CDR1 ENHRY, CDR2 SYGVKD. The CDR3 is CAISGPGGNQPQHF. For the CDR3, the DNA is TGTGCCATCAGTGGCCCAGGGGGCAATCAGCCCCAGCATTTT.

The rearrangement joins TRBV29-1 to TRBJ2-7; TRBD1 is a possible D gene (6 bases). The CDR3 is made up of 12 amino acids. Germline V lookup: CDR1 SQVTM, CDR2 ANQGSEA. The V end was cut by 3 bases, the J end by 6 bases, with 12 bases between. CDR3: CSVDTGLAEQYF. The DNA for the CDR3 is TGCAGCGTTGACACAGGGTTGGCCGAGCAGTACTTC.

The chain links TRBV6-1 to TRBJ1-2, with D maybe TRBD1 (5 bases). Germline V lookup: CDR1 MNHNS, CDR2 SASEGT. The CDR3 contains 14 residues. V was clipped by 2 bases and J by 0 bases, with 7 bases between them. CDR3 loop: CASSEPGSNYGYTF. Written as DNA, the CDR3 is TGTGCCAGCAGTGAACCAGGGTCTAACTATGGCTACACCTTC.

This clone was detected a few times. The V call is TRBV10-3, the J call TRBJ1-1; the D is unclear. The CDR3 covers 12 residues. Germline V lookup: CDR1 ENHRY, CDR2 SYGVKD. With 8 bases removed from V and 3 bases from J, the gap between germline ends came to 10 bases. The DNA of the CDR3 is TGTGCCATCTCCTCCGGGGACACTGAAGCTTTCTTT. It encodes CAISSGDTEAFF.